Described below is a single T cell receptor beta chain sequence and its context. Its antigen is as yet unknown. Trimming shortened V by 5 bases and J by 6 bases, and 17 bases separated the two germline ends. The CDR3 spans 14 residues. Per germline, CDR1 SGHTA and CDR2 FQGNSA. Produced via immunoSEQ multiplex PCR; TCRdb's table is partial and in-frame only. The sample has tens of thousands of clones, 80% to 90% seen once; the top ten hold 2.8%. The data belong to a study of OX40 agonist ivuxolimab in advanced cancers. Study-level background: Partial response was recorded in three patients: one hepatocellular carcinoma and two cutaneous melanoma cases. General study points: Clonal expansion by week 6 occurred in CD4+ and CD8+ blood T cells (at 0.1 to 3.0 mg/kg). Among T cells, CD8+ cells averaged more expanded clones than CD4+ cells.

Systemic immunosuppression or autoimmune disease history was grounds to exclude patients. Sequenced here: CD4+ or CD8+ T cells sorted from blood, sampled in a trial of the OX40 agonist ivuxolimab. This sequence was found in an adult with an advanced solid tumor such as melanoma, head and neck, liver or kidney cancer. The V call is TRBV7-2, the J call TRBJ2-7; no firm D call. CDR3 residues: CASSAALRVTEQYF. The CDR3 DNA reads as TGTGCCAGCAGCGCCGCCCTTAGGGTTACCGAGCAGTACTTC.